The 3 T cell receptor beta chains below were found in one sample sequenced in a study of patients and donors after allogeneic stem cell transplantation. Using its own MiXCR run on the RT-PCR reads, TCRdb lists one record per CDR3 protein. Of 150,000 to 250,000 distinct CDR3 sequences in the sample, approximately 41% are singletons; the top ten hold around 35%. Material for sequencing was blood, either unsorted or a sorted T cell fraction (not recorded which). These receptors were obtained from a human donor who was either an allogeneic HSCT recipient or a stem cell or donor lymphocyte infusion donor (not recorded which). It is not recorded whose cells these are; they may come from a transplant donor.

The V and J genes are TRBV29-1 and TRBJ2-1; D gene uncertain. Deletions cut 0 bases from V and 4 bases from J, with 13 bases between. Germline CDR1 SQVTM, CDR2 ANQGSEA. The CDR3 consists of 15 residues. The CDR3 nucleotides read TGCAGCGTTGAAGATATTCCTAACCTTTACAATGAGCAGTTCTTC. Its protein product is CSVEDIPNLYNEQFF.

This chain uses TRBV7-9 with TRBJ2-3; perhaps D is TRBD1 or TRBD2 (5 bases each). V was shortened by 3 bases and J by 8 bases, with 12 bases between the two germline ends. CDR1 SEHNR and CDR2 FQNEAQ come from the germline V gene (reference sequence). The CDR3 spans 13 residues. The CDR3 here is CASSLGDGGTQYF. The CDR3 bases are TGTGCCAGCAGCTTGGGGGATGGAGGTACGCAGTATTTT.

This clonotype was recorded a few times. This chain uses TRBV4-2 with TRBJ1-1; D is unresolved. Germline lookup yields CDR1 LGHNA and CDR2 YNFKEQ. This CDR3 has 13 residues. V was cut by 1 base and J by 4 bases, with 7 bases left in between. CDR3 sequence (DNA): TGTGCCAGCAGCCAAGCCTCAGTCACTGAAGCTTTCTTT. It encodes CASSQASVTEAFF.